This T cell receptor (beta chain) was captured by sequencing in a study of blood T cell repertoires in COVID-19. The wider study: The United States, Italy and Spain supplied acute and convalescent COVID-19 samples.

The repertoire was sequenced with immunoSEQ multiplex PCR; TCRdb's copy has only in-frame clones and lacks some. The sample records over 70,000 clones, about 85% being singletons. The CDR3 spans 15 residues. The germline gives CDR1 SGHVS, CDR2 FNYEAQ. Trimming removed 3 bases from V and 3 bases from J, with 11 bases in between. This sequence joins TRBV7-6 and TRBJ2-2; weak D call: TRBD1 (5 bases). This receptor was identified in a man aged 80 or over with acute or convalescent COVID-19. The sequencing sample was made of peripheral blood. CDR3: CASSFSRVDTGELFF. For the CDR3, the DNA is TGTGCCAGCAGCTTCAGCAGGGTGGACACCGGGGAGCTGTTTTTT.